Listed below are T cell receptor beta chains from one sample, sequenced in a study of OX40 agonist ivuxolimab in advanced cancers. Sequenced by immunoSEQ multiplex PCR; TCRdb stores in-frame clones only, minus some. The sample lists about 64,000 clones, 75% to 95% occurring once. The sample in question was CD4+ or CD8+ T cells sorted from blood, obtained in a trial of the OX40 agonist ivuxolimab. The receptors originated from an adult with an advanced solid tumor such as melanoma, head and neck, liver or kidney cancer. Each CDR3 is given with its conserved first and last residue. The order of the fields is J gene, clone size, V gene, D gene, CDR3 protein, CDR3 DNA. D genes are given only for firm matches. Clone sizes are given selectively: once, few, many, or a class where the clone is expanded.

TRBJ1-1 - TRBV7-2 - CASSSLGGFTEAFF TGTGCCAGCAGCTCCCTTGGCGGGTTCACTGAAGCTTTCTTT
TRBJ2-2 - TRBV5-4 - CASSFVGTGELFF TGTGCCAGCAGCTTCGTCGGCACCGGGGAGCTGTTTTTT
TRBJ1-5 - TRBV30 - CAWSVDSNQPQHF TGTGCCTGGAGTGTGGATAGCAATCAGCCCCAGCATTTT
TRBJ2-7 - TRBV6-1 TRBD1 CASSAPGTVGAYEQYF TGTGCCAGCAGTGCCCCCGGGACAGTGGGAGCTTACGAGCAGTACTTC
TRBJ2-3 - TRBV18 - CASSPRERADTQYF TGTGCCAGCTCACCACGAGAGCGGGCAGATACGCAGTATTTT
TRBJ2-1 - TRBV7-9 TRBD1 CASSLGDGTGYEQFF TGTGCCAGCAGCTTAGGGGACGGGACAGGGTACGAGCAGTTCTTC
TRBJ2-3 - TRBV5-1 TRBD2 CASSLGGTSGTDTQYF TGCGCCAGCAGCTTGGGAGGGACTAGCGGCACAGATACGCAGTATTTT
TRBJ1-1 - TRBV6-4 - CASKFARQDTEAFF TGTGCCAGCAAATTTGCGCGACAGGACACTGAAGCTTTCTTT
TRBJ2-1 - TRBV10-3 - CAIKHSGGVDNEQFF TGTGCCATCAAACATAGCGGCGGGGTGGACAATGAGCAGTTCTTC
TRBJ1-5 - TRBV27 TRBD1 CASSLGWNRGHQPQHF TGTGCCAGCAGTTTAGGGTGGAACAGGGGGCATCAGCCCCAGCATTTT
TRBJ1-3 - TRBV19 - CASSSHSAGNTIYF TGTGCCAGTAGTAGTCACTCGGCTGGAAACACCATATATTTT
TRBJ2-1 - TRBV7-2 TRBD2 CASSPPGLAGNNEQFF TGTGCCAGCAGCCCCCCGGGACTAGCGGGTAACAATGAGCAGTTCTTC
TRBJ1-3 - TRBV4-3 TRBD1 CASSPGQGLGNTIYF TGCGCCAGCAGCCCTGGACAGGGTCTGGGAAACACCATATATTTT
TRBJ2-1 - TRBV5-1 - CASSLAGVQGEQFF TGCGCCAGCAGCTTGGCCGGGGTACAGGGTGAGCAGTTCTTC
TRBJ1-1 once TRBV6-1 - CASSLTDIEAFF TGTGCCAGCAGCCTGACCGATATTGAAGCTTTCTTT
TRBJ1-5 - TRBV5-4 - CASSLEGTGPQPQHF TGTGCCAGCAGCTTGGAGGGAACAGGCCCTCAGCCCCAGCATTTT
TRBJ2-2 - TRBV11-3 - CASTNTGELFF TGTGCCAGCACCAACACCGGGGAGCTGTTTTTT
TRBJ2-7 - TRBV6-1 TRBD1 CASSLERGLYEQYF TGTGCCAGCAGTTTGGAAAGGGGGCTGTACGAGCAGTACTTC
TRBJ2-5 - TRBV5-4 - CASSRTEQETQYF TGTGCCAGCAGCCGGACAGAGCAAGAGACCCAGTACTTC
TRBJ2-6 - TRBV10-2 - CASNEGKRAGANVLTF TGCGCCAGCAACGAGGGAAAGAGGGCTGGGGCCAACGTCCTGACTTTC
TRBJ2-1 - TRBV6-4 - CASRKGGSYNEQFF TGTGCCAGCAGGAAGGGGGGGAGCTACAATGAGCAGTTCTTC
TRBJ2-1 - TRBV27 TRBD2 CASTESSGRAAWGYNEQFF TGTGCCAGCACCGAATCTAGCGGGAGGGCCGCTTGGGGCTACAATGAGCAGTTCTTC
TRBJ1-1 - TRBV29-1 - CSVARTPWEKNTEAFF TGCAGCGTTGCCAGGACACCTTGGGAAAAGAACACTGAAGCTTTCTTT
TRBJ2-1 - TRBV5-1 TRBD2 CASSLRASGEVGGEQFF TGCGCCAGCAGCTTGAGGGCTAGCGGGGAGGTCGGCGGTGAGCAGTTCTTC
TRBJ1-2 - TRBV29-1 - CSVRRGQGVYGYTF TGCAGCGTAAGACGAGGGCAGGGTGTTTATGGCTACACCTTC
TRBJ2-1 - TRBV7-9 TRBD1 CASSPNRGNLYNEQFF TGTGCCAGCAGTCCGAACAGGGGGAACCTCTACAATGAGCAGTTCTTC
TRBJ1-1 - TRBV7-2 - CASSLQENTEAFF TGTGCCAGCAGCTTACAGGAGAACACTGAAGCTTTCTTT
TRBJ2-7 - TRBV11-2 TRBD2 CASTLGGMGGEQYF TGTGCCAGCACCCTCGGGGGGATGGGGGGCGAGCAGTACTTC
TRBJ2-1 - TRBV4-1 - CASSRGSLGNEQFF TGCGCCAGCAGCCGAGGATCGCTTGGGAATGAGCAGTTCTTC
TRBJ2-7 - TRBV7-2 - CASSATGDHEQYF TGTGCCAGCAGCGCAACGGGAGATCACGAGCAGTACTTC
TRBJ2-1 - TRBV27 - CASSPLVRGRAYNEQFF TGTGCCAGCAGTCCCTTGGTGCGAGGGCGCGCCTACAATGAGCAGTTCTTC
TRBJ1-1 - TRBV4-1 TRBD1 CASYSGQRDTEAFF TGCGCCAGCTACTCGGGACAGAGGGACACTGAAGCTTTCTTT
TRBJ1-3 - TRBV25-1 - CASSGDSGNTIYF TGTGCCAGCAGTGGTGACTCTGGAAACACCATATATTTT
TRBJ2-3 - TRBV18 TRBD1 CASSPDGQGVGLTDTQYF TGTGCCAGCTCACCAGACGGACAGGGAGTGGGCCTCACAGATACGCAGTATTTT
TRBJ2-7 - TRBV19 TRBD2 CASSIGLAGLPYEQYF TGTGCCAGTAGTATAGGACTAGCGGGACTCCCCTACGAGCAGTACTTC
TRBJ2-7 - TRBV11-2 - CASSLENWGEQYF TGTGCCAGCAGCTTAGAAAATTGGGGGGAGCAGTACTTC
TRBJ1-3 - TRBV9 - CASSGAYGSGNTIYF TGTGCCAGCAGCGGAGCTTATGGCTCTGGAAACACCATATATTTT
TRBJ2-2 - TRBV6-6 - CASSYSGITGELFF TGTGCCAGCAGTTACTCGGGGATCACCGGGGAGCTGTTTTTT
TRBJ2-5 - TRBV29-1 - CSVPGLPGQETQYF TGCAGCGTTCCGGGACTGCCGGGCCAAGAGACCCAGTACTTC
TRBJ2-2 once TRBV9 - CASSASTATGELFF TGTGCCAGCAGCGCGTCTACTGCCACCGGGGAGCTGTTTTTT
TRBJ1-2 - TRBV6-1 - CASSEVVLDTDF TGTGCCAGCAGTGAAGTGGTATTGGACACTGACTTC
TRBJ2-1 - TRBV5-1 TRBD2 CASSLETSGRGEQFF TGCGCCAGCAGCTTGGAAACTAGCGGGAGAGGTGAGCAGTTCTTC
TRBJ2-7 - TRBV30 TRBD1 CAWRFSGGGEQYF TGTGCCTGGAGGTTTTCAGGGGGTGGAGAGCAGTACTTC
TRBJ1-4 - TRBV19 - CASTPPYLGFF TGTGCCAGTACGCCGCCGTACCTAGGGTTTTTT
TRBJ2-1 - TRBV1 - CTSSQDNRARLAGEYEQFF TGCACCAGCAGCCAAGATAACAGGGCGAGGCTAGCGGGAGAGTATGAGCAGTTCTTC
TRBJ2-2 few TRBV5-1 - CASSLGADNTGELFF TGCGCCAGCAGCTTAGGAGCGGATAACACCGGGGAGCTGTTTTTT
TRBJ1-2 few TRBV19 TRBD1 CASSIRGGRTGPGYGYTF TGTGCCAGTAGTATTCGTGGTGGTCGGACAGGGCCGGGCTATGGCTACACCTTC
TRBJ2-1 - TRBV10-3 TRBD1 CAISGTGVNEQFF TGTGCCATCAGTGGGACAGGGGTCAATGAGCAGTTCTTC
TRBJ2-7 - TRBV18 - CASSPGGPMSSYEQYF TGTGCCAGCTCACCAGGGGGACCCATGAGCTCCTACGAGCAGTACTTC
TRBJ1-2 - TRBV6-5 TRBD1 CASSPGGTGMMGYTF TGTGCCAGCAGCCCCGGGGGGACAGGGATGATGGGCTACACCTTC
TRBJ2-3 - TRBV7-7 - CASSLGSAGPTDTQYF TGTGCCAGCAGCTTGGGGTCGGCGGGGCCCACAGATACGCAGTATTTT
TRBJ1-1 few TRBV9 - CASSVAGGNTEAFF TGTGCCAGCAGCGTAGCGGGGGGGAACACTGAAGCTTTCTTT
TRBJ2-3 - TRBV7-2 - CASSQRRGDTQYF TGTGCCAGCAGCCAACGGAGAGGAGATACGCAGTATTTT
TRBJ2-3 - TRBV7-2 - CASSPQATSTDTQYF TGTGCCAGCAGCCCCCAAGCGACTAGCACAGATACGCAGTATTTT